This passage covers 19 T cell receptor beta chains from one sample sequenced in a study of T-cell reconstitution after alpha-beta-depleted transplantation in children (dated by TCRdb to about 2016). Receptor amplification or capture employed PCR. For sequencing, an Illumina HiSeq 2500 was employed. Molecular barcoding was employed in the preparation of TCR libraries, with unique molecular identifiers being used to normalize TCRbeta repertoire quantification. TCRdb handled the public reads itself, with Q25 trimming in fastp and clone calling in MiXCR, and kept productive beta chains. Rows with a matching CDR3 protein are joined into one entry that keeps the most common DNA and genes. For this sample there are hundreds of thousands of distinct CDR3 sequences; 16% appear just once. The top ten clonotypes cover 25% to 30% of the sample. Explained via the paper, the treatment or condition label denotes: allogeneic hematopoietic cell transplantation with graft depleted of TCRalphabeta T cells and CD19 B cells.

This specimen consisted of PBMCs, mostly from graft donor cells, obtained 360 days after TCRalphabeta/CD19-depleted stem cell transplant. Receptors were obtained from a boy younger than two who had a stem cell transplant for Wiskott-Aldrich syndrome, so the T cells may come from the graft donor.

The chain couples TRBV7-9 to TRBJ2-1; 7 positions match TRBD2. Per the germline V gene, CDR1 is SEHNR and CDR2 is FQNEAQ (reference sequence). V shed 1 base, J shed 1 base, and the junction held 7 bases outside the gene matches. CDR3 length equals 17 residues. CDR3 DNA: TGTGCCAGCAGCTTAGGGGCAAGCGGGATTTCCTACAATGAGCAGTTCTTC. Its translation: CASSLGASGISYNEQFF.

This sequence joins TRBV19 and TRBJ2-1; D is undetermined. Germline CDR1 reads LNHDA; CDR2 reads SQIVND (reference sequence). This CDR3 region has 15 residues. Trimming stripped 6 bases from V and 0 bases from J, with 12 bases between. The CDR3 loop reads CASRNGRSSYNEQFF. In DNA, the CDR3 is TGTGCCAGTAGAAATGGGCGGAGCTCCTACAATGAGCAGTTCTTC.

This clonotype was detected a few times. The chain carries TRBV7-9 and TRBJ2-5, with TRBD1 matching over 9 bases. The germline V gene encodes CDR1 SEHNR and CDR2 FQNEAQ (reference sequence). The CDR3 runs to 15 residues. V lost 2 bases to trimming and J lost 3 bases; unmatched junction nucleotides: 4. CDR3 in amino acids: CASSLKGDREETQYF. As DNA, the CDR3 is TGTGCCAGCAGCTTAAAGGGGGACAGGGAAGAGACCCAGTACTTC.

Only a few counts were recorded for this clonotype. The CDR3, as DNA: TGTGCCAGCTCATTCTCGCGCGATGAGCAGTTCTTC. Protein: CASSFSRDEQFF. This chain uses TRBV18 with TRBJ2-1; D remains unclear. This CDR3 has 12 amino acids. The germline gives CDR1 KGHSH, CDR2 LQKENI. Trimming took 5 bases from V and 8 from J, leaving 10 bases between them.

The sample holds a few counts of this clonotype. The V and J genes are TRBV11-2 and TRBJ2-4, with 7 bases matching TRBD1. Trimming cost V 3 bases and J 0 bases; bases outside gene matches: 11. This CDR3 comprises 18 residues. Germline V CDR1 and CDR2: SGHAT, FQNNGV. CDR3 in DNA: TGTGCCAGCAGCTTGAACAGGGGTATCCTTCTAGCCAAAAACATTCAGTACTTC. It translates to CASSLNRGILLAKNIQYF.

As for this clonotype: An end of the junction differs from the germline gene, which may be a read error. The chain couples TRBV12-3 or TRBV12-4 to TRBJ2-3, with D unresolved. This CDR3 spans 11 amino acids. CDR3 nucleotides: TGTGCCAGCAGTATAGCAGATACGCAGTATTTT. It specifies CASSIADTQYF.

This clonotype was counted only a few times. The rearrangement joins TRBV4-3 to TRBJ2-3; 7 bases agree with TRBD2. Per the germline V gene, CDR1 is LGHNA and CDR2 is YSLEER. The CDR3 runs to 15 residues. The ends lost 8 bases at V and 6 bases at J; junction bases unmatched: 14. The CDR3 sequence: CASASRLAAPDTQYF. The CDR3 DNA is TGCGCCAGCGCCTCGCGGCTAGCGGCCCCGGATACGCAGTATTTT.

This clonotype was recorded at least ten times. The rearrangement joins TRBV24-1 to TRBJ2-1; 9 positions match TRBD2. V was pared by 4 bases and J by 4 bases, with 7 bases of the junction left unmatched. There are 16 residues in the CDR3. CDR1 is KGHDR and CDR2 is SFDVKD in the germline V gene. CDR3 in amino acids: CATSDYSGRGYNEQFF. CDR3 nucleotide sequence: TGTGCCACCAGTGACTATAGCGGGAGAGGGTACAATGAGCAGTTCTTC.

V usage is TRBV20-1 and J usage is TRBJ1-5; 7 positions agree with TRBD1. Germline V gene sequence: CDR1 DFQATT, CDR2 SNEGSKA (reference sequence). The trim removed 2 bases at V and 4 bases at J, leaving 8 bases unmatched. The CDR3 loop spans 15 amino acids. CDR3 nucleotide sequence: TGCAGTGCTAGACCCCCGGGACAGAGGAATCAGCCCCAGCATTTT. This translates into CSARPPGQRNQPQHF.

This clonotype was seen only a few times. One end of the junction fails to match germline, which may point to a read error. CDR3 coding DNA: TGTGCCAGCAGCTTAGTGGGGGGCGAGCAGTACTTC. It specifies CASSLVGGEQYF. V and J are TRBV5-1 and TRBJ2-7, with a possible D match to TRBD2 (6 bases). The CDR3 has 12 residues. Germline CDR1 reads SGHRS; CDR2 reads YFSETQ.

The genes are TRBV4-3 and TRBJ2-5, with 10 bases that match TRBD2. Germline CDR1 is LGHNA and CDR2 is YSLEER. CDR3 length equals 17 residues. The junction had 10 bases not matched to a gene; V was cut back by 1 base and J by 5 bases. CDR3 in DNA: TGCGCCAGCAGCCAAGTCGTTCTAGCGGGAGACGGGGAGACCCAGTACTTC. Its protein product is CASSQVVLAGDGETQYF.

This clonotype was counted between two and nine times. The chain combines TRBV12-3 or TRBV12-4 with TRBJ2-3; 8 nucleotides line up with TRBD1. Losses at the gene ends were 3 bases for V and 3 bases for J; bases not matched to a gene: 8. The CDR3 runs 16 residues. CDR3 in amino acids: CASSFGTGLMTDTQYF. As DNA, the CDR3 is TGTGCCAGCAGTTTTGGGACAGGCCTGATGACAGATACGCAGTATTTT.

This clonotype was observed many times. J is TRBJ1-2 and V is TRBV7-2; 9 bases align to TRBD1. The CDR3 covers 15 residues. V gave up 1 base and J gave up 2 bases; unmatched junction bases: 2. Germline CDR1 SGHTA, CDR2 FQGNSA. The CDR3 protein is CASSLGGQGNYGYTF. CDR3 nucleotide sequence: TGTGCCAGCAGCTTAGGGGGACAGGGCAACTATGGCTACACCTTC. Variable domain in full (rest from reference TRBV7-2 and TRBJ1-2): GAGVSQSPSNKVTEKGKDVELRCDPISGHTALYWYRQSLGQGLEFLIYFQGNSAPDKSGLPSDRFSAERTGGSVSTLTIQRTQQEDSAVYLCASSLGGQGNYGYTFGSGTRLTVV.

This clonotype was observed a few times. The chain joins TRBV9 to TRBJ2-3; D is unresolved. This CDR3 contains 16 residues. With 4 bases removed from V and 2 bases from J, the gap between germline ends came to 17 bases. Germline values: CDR1 SGDLS, CDR2 YYNGEE. CDR3 nucleotide sequence: TGTGCCAGCAGCCCTAGACGTGACTCCTCCACAGATACGCAGTATTTT. This sequence encodes CASSPRRDSSTDTQYF.

This clonotype was found a few times. CDR3 in DNA: TGTGCCAGCAGCCAAGAGGCGGGGTTTAACACTGAAGCTTTCTTT. Translation: CASSQEAGFNTEAFF. The V gene is TRBV3-1, the J gene TRBJ1-1; D unclear. Trimming removed 0 bases at V and 2 bases at J, with 10 bases between. Germline assignment: CDR1 LGHDT and CDR2 YNNKEL (reference sequence). This CDR3 comprises 15 residues.

The rearrangement joins TRBV7-9 to TRBJ2-2; 12 bases fit TRBD2. CDR1 SEHNR and CDR2 FQNEAQ come from the germline V gene (reference sequence). CDR3 length: 17 residues. The V gene end was trimmed by 3 bases and the J gene end by 6 bases; junction bases not matched to a gene: 8. The CDR3 bases are TGTGCCAGCAGCTTCCCTAGCGGGAGGGAAGGATCCGGGGAGCTGTTTTTT. Translating it yields CASSFPSGREGSGELFF.

This chain connects TRBV12-3 or TRBV12-4 to TRBJ2-7; D may be TRBD2 (5 bases). There are 13 residues in the CDR3. Trimming shortened V by 3 bases and J by 7 bases, and 13 bases separated the two germline ends. The CDR3 DNA is TGTGCCAGCAGTTTGAAGGGAGTAGGGGAGCAGTACTTC. Its translation: CASSLKGVGEQYF.

The chain joins TRBV25-1 to TRBJ1-6; TRBD1 is a possible D gene (5 bases). This CDR3 has 14 amino acids. Germline values: CDR1 MGHDK, CDR2 SYGVNS. Trimming left V 8 bases short and J 0 bases short, with 8 bases between. This chain's CDR3 is CASGGSSYNSPLHF. DNA for the CDR3: TGTGCCAGCGGGGGGAGCTCCTATAATTCACCCCTCCACTTT.

This rearrangement joins TRBV20-1 to TRBJ2-3; 13 bases align to TRBD2. The CDR3 runs to 15 residues. Germline V gene lookup returns CDR1 DFQATT and CDR2 SNEGSKA (reference sequence). J was trimmed by 3 bases and V by 6 bases; bases with no gene match: 6. The DNA of the CDR3 is TGCAGTGCCCCCGGGACTAGCGGGAAGACAGATACGCAGTATTTT. Translating it yields CSAPGTSGKTDTQYF.